This is a list of T cell receptor beta chains from one sample in a study of naive and memory T cell subsets. TCRdb re-analysed the UMI-ligation and nested PCR reads in MiXCR, keeping a single row per CDR3 protein. The sample lists 130,000 to 150,000 distinct CDR3 sequences, approximately 15% occurring once. The sample taken for sequencing was naive CD4+ T cells from blood. These receptors all stem from a human donor in good health. Each CDR3 is given with its conserved first and last residue. The D gene is left open where the match is weak. Clone size, where shown, is once, few, many, or a class for clones that have expanded.

TRBJ2-7 | TRBV10-2 | . | many | TGCGCCAGCAGGGCGGGGGAGCAGTACTTC | CASRAGEQYF
TRBJ1-6 | TRBV6-6 | . | many | TGTGCCAGCAGCCGCTATAATTCACCCCTCCACTTT | CASSRYNSPLHF
TRBJ2-2 | TRBV5-1 | . | . | TGCGCCAGCAGCGCAAAGACAGGTTCCACCGGGGAGCTGTTTTTT | CASSAKTGSTGELFF
TRBJ2-2 | TRBV6-5 | . | . | TGTGCCAGCAGCGACAGGGAGGTGTACACCGGGGAGCTGTTTTTT | CASSDREVYTGELFF
TRBJ2-7 | TRBV18 | TRBD2 | . | TGTGCCAGCTCACCACCTAGCGGGAAGGTTAAGGAGCAGTACTTC | CASSPPSGKVKEQYF
TRBJ2-7 | TRBV2 | TRBD2 | many | TGTGCCAGCAGTGAAGTAGCGGGCCCGGGGCAGTACTTC | CASSEVAGPGQYF
TRBJ2-7 | TRBV29-1 | . | many | TGCAGCGTTCACAAACAGGGCTACGAGCAGTACTTC | CSVHKQGYEQYF
TRBJ2-1 | TRBV2 | TRBD2 | few | TGTGCCAGCGACCCGGGACTACGTTCGGCGTTTAAGCAGTTCTTC | CASDPGLRSAFKQFF
TRBJ2-5 | TRBV28 | TRBD1 | . | TGTGCCAGCAATAATATACAGGGGGCCGGAGAGACCCAGTACTTC | CASNNIQGAGETQYF
TRBJ2-7 | TRBV20-1 | TRBD1 | few | TGCAGTGCTAGGGACCGGGACAGGGGAGTGTACGAGCAGTACTTC | CSARDRDRGVYEQYF
TRBJ2-1 | TRBV7-9 | TRBD2 | few | TGTGCCATCCCACCAATCCGACGAGGGACTAGCGGGAGTGAGCAGTTCTTC | CAIPPIRRGTSGSEQFF
TRBJ1-2 | TRBV4-1 | TRBD1 | . | TGCGCCAGCAGCCAACCGGGACAGGGGAACTATGGCTACACCTTC | CASSQPGQGNYGYTF
TRBJ2-1 | TRBV28 | . | . | TGTGCCAGCCAGGTTGGGGGAGGTGTACGGGATGAGCAGTTCTTC | CASQVGGGVRDEQFF
TRBJ1-6 | TRBV7-9 | TRBD1 | few | TGTGCCAGCAGCTTATACGGGACAGGGTTCTCTTCACCCCTCCACTTT | CASSLYGTGFSSPLHF
TRBJ2-7 | TRBV4-1 | TRBD2 | . | TGCGCCAGCAGCCAACGATTAGCGGGGACCTACGAGCAGTACTTC | CASSQRLAGTYEQYF
TRBJ2-7 | TRBV11-3 | . | few | TGTGCCAGCAGCTTATCCAGCCCCTACGAGCAGTACTTC | CASSLSSPYEQYF
TRBJ2-5 | TRBV29-1 | TRBD2 | . | TGCAGCGTTGACATGTTTACTAGCGGGAGGGCGAGCTGGGAGACCCAGTACTTC | CSVDMFTSGRASWETQYF
TRBJ1-1 | TRBV7-9 | TRBD1 | . | TGTGCCAGCAGCTTAGCGCCCGGACAGGCGCAGAACACTGAAGCTTTCTTT | CASSLAPGQAQNTEAFF
TRBJ1-1 | TRBV18 | . | few | TGTGCCAGCTCACCACCGGGGAGGGGGAGCACTGAAGCTTTCTTT | CASSPPGRGSTEAFF
TRBJ2-3 | TRBV4-1 | TRBD1 | . | TGCGCCAGCAGCCATGGGACAGGGGGTGCAGATACGCAGTATTTT | CASSHGTGGADTQYF
TRBJ1-4 | TRBV9 | . | few | TGTGCCAGCAGCGTAGGGGGGACTAATGAAAAACTGTTTTTT | CASSVGGTNEKLFF
TRBJ1-1 | TRBV5-6 | . | few | TGTGCCAGCAGCTTGGCGATGTTTAGGAGCTCGAACACTGAAGCTTTCTTT | CASSLAMFRSSNTEAFF
TRBJ2-3 | TRBV13 | TRBD2 | few | TGTGCCAGCAGCTTCACCTCAGCGGGAGCGTCAGATACGCAGTATTTT | CASSFTSAGASDTQYF
TRBJ2-3 | TRBV10-3 | TRBD2 | . | TGTGCCATCAGTGAGACTAGCGGGAGAAGCACAGATACGCAGTATTTT | CAISETSGRSTDTQYF
TRBJ2-3 | TRBV12-5 | TRBD2 | . | TGTGCTAGTGGTTGGCCTCTAGCGGGGATAACAGATACGCAGTATTTT | CASGWPLAGITDTQYF
TRBJ2-7 | TRBV6-5 | TRBD2 | . | TGTGCCAGCAGTTACTCACCTAGCGGGGTAACCTACGAGCAGTACTTC | CASSYSPSGVTYEQYF
TRBJ1-2 | TRBV10-1 | . | many | TGCGCCAGTTGGACTAGCCCTAACTATGGCTACACCTTC | CASWTSPNYGYTF
TRBJ2-3 | TRBV21-1 | . | many | TGTGCCAGCACCTCCGGGAAATGGACAGATACGCAGTATTTT | CASTSGKWTDTQYF
TRBJ1-5 | TRBV3-1 | . | . | TGTGCCAGCAGCCCACTGGGTGTTCAGCCCCAGCATTTT | CASSPLGVQPQHF
TRBJ2-2 | TRBV19 | TRBD1 | . | TGTGCCAGTAGTCCAACAGGGGGAACGGGCGGGGAGCTGTTTTTT | CASSPTGGTGGELFF
TRBJ1-6 | TRBV5-1 | . | . | TGCGCCAGCAGCTTGAATGGGGCCGATTCACCCCTCCACTTT | CASSLNGADSPLHF
TRBJ1-6 | TRBV3-1 | . | few | TGTGCCAGCAGCCAAACAGGAGGCTCCTATAATTCACCCCTCCACTTT | CASSQTGGSYNSPLHF
TRBJ1-1 | TRBV5-1 | TRBD1 | . | TGCGCCAGCAGCAGGGACAGTATGAACACTGAAGCTTTCTTT | CASSRDSMNTEAFF
TRBJ2-2 | TRBV6-2/TRBV6-3 | TRBD2 | . | TGTGCCAGCAGTAAACGACTAGCGGGGTCGAACACCGGGGAGCTGTTTTTT | CASSKRLAGSNTGELFF
TRBJ2-7 | TRBV19 | TRBD1 | few | TGTGCCAGTAGTATCCGGAGGGGACAGGCGAGCTCCTACGAGCAGTACTTC | CASSIRRGQASSYEQYF
TRBJ2-1 | TRBV23-1 | . | many | TGCGCCAGCAGTCAATCCGATGACAACTCCTACAATGAGCAGTTCTTC | CASSQSDDNSYNEQFF
TRBJ2-5 | TRBV11-2 | . | . | TGTGCCAGCAGCTTACGGGTCCGAGAGACCCAGTACTTC | CASSLRVRETQYF
TRBJ2-1 | TRBV27 | TRBD2 | few | TGTGCCAGCAGTCTCATCATAAGGACTAGCGGGAAGAATGAGCAGTTCTTC | CASSLIIRTSGKNEQFF
TRBJ2-7 | TRBV7-9 | . | . | TGTGCCAGCAGCTTATTGAGTGGAAACGAGCAGTACTTC | CASSLLSGNEQYF
TRBJ1-5 | TRBV10-3 | . | . | TGTGCCATCAGTGAGGGGGCCGGTAATCAGCCCCAGCATTTT | CAISEGAGNQPQHF
TRBJ1-1 | TRBV12-3/TRBV12-4 | . | . | TGTGCCAGCAGTTTGGGTGGTGAAGCTTTCTTT | CASSLGGEAFF
TRBJ2-2 | TRBV2 | TRBD2 | . | TGTGCCAGCACACCCCGGGGGGGACCCAGGGGCGGGGAGCTGTTTTTT | CASTPRGGPRGGELFF
TRBJ2-5 | TRBV4-1 | . | . | TGCGCCAGCAGCCAAGTGCTGTGGCAAGAGACCCAGTACTTC | CASSQVLWQETQYF
TRBJ2-3 | TRBV6-2/TRBV6-3 | TRBD2 | . | TGTGCCAGCAGTTACTCGCGCGGACTAGCGCTAACGCAGTATTTT | CASSYSRGLALTQYF
TRBJ1-5 | TRBV10-3 | . | . | TGTGCCATCAGTGATCGGGGGGGCAGCAATCAGCCCCAGCATTTT | CAISDRGGSNQPQHF